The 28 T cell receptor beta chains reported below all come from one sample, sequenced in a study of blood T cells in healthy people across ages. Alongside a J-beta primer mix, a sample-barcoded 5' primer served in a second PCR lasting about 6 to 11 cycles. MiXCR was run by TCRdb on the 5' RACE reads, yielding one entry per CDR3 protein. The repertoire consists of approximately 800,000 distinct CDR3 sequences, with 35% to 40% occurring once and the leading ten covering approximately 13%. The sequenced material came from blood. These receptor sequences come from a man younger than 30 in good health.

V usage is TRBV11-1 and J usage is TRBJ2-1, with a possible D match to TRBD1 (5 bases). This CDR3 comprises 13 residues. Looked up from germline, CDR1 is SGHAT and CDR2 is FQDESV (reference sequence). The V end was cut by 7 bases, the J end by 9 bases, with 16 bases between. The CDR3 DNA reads TGTGCCAGCACCGGAACCCAAAGGGGTGAGCAGTTCTTC. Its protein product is CASTGTQRGEQFF.

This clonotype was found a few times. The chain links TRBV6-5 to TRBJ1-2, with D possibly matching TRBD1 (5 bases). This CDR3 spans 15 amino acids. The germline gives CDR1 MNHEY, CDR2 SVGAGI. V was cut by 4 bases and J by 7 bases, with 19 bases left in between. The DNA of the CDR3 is TGTGCCAGCAGTTCCGGCAGGGTAGCGCCAGGTGGCTACACCTTC. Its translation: CASSSGRVAPGGYTF.

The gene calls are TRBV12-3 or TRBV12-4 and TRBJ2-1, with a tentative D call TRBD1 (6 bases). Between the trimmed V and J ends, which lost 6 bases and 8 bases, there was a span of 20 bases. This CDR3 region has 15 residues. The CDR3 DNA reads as TGTGCCAGCAGCCCGGGACACTCATACGGCGATGAGCAGTTCTTC. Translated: CASSPGHSYGDEQFF.

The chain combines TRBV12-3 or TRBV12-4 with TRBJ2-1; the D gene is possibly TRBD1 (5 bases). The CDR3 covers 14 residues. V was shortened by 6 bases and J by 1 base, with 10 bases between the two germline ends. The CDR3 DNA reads TGTGCCAGCAGGGGGCGCCGGTCCTACAATGAGCAGTTCTTC. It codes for CASRGRRSYNEQFF.

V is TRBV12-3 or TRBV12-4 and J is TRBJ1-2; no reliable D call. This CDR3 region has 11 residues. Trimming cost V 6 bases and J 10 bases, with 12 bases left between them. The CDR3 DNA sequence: TGTGCCAGCAGGTCCTTTTTAGACTACACCTTC. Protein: CASRSFLDYTF.

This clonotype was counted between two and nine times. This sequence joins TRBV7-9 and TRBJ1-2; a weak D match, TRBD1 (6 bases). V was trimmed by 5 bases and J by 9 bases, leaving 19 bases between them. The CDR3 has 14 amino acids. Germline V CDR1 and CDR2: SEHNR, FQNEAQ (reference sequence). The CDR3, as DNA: TGTGCCAGCAGCCCAGGGGCGGGGCGCGGGAGCTACACCTTC. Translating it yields CASSPGAGRGSYTF.

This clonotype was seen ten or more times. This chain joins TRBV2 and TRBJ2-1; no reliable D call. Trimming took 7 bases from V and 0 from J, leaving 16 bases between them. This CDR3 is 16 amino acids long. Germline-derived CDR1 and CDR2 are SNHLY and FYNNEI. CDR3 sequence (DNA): TGTGCCAGCACTACCCTGGTGGAGAGCTCCTACAATGAGCAGTTCTTC. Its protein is CASTTLVESSYNEQFF.

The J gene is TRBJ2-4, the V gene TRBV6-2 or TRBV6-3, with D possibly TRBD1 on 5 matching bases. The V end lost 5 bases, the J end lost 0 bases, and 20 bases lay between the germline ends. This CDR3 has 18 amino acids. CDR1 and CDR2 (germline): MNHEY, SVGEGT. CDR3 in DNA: TGTGCCAGCAGTCACGAGCTCAGGACACTTCTAGCCAAAAACATTCAGTACTTC. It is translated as CASSHELRTLLAKNIQYF.

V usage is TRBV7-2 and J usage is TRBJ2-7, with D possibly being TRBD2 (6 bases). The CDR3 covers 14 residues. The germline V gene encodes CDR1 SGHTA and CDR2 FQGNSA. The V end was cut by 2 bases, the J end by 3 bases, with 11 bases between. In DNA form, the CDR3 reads TGTGCCAGCAGCTTAAAAGCGCGGGACTACGAGCAGTACTTC. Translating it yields CASSLKARDYEQYF.

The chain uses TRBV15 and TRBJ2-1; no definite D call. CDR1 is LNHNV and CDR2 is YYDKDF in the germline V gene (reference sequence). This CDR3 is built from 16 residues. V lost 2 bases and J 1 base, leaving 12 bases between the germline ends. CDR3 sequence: CATSRIILESYNEQFF. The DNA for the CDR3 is TGTGCCACCAGCAGAATCATCCTGGAGTCCTACAATGAGCAGTTCTTC.

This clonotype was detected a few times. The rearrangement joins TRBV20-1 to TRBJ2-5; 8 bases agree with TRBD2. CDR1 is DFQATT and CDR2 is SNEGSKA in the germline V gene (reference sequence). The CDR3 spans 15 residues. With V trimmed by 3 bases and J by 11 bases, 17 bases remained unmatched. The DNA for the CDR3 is TGCAGTGCTAGTGTACCAGCGGGGGAAACGAATGAGCAGTACTTC. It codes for CSASVPAGETNEQYF.

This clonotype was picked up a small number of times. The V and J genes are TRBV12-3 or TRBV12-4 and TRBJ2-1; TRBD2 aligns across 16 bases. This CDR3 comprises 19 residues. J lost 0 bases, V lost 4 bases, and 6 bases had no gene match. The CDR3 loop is CASSSSGTSGGVSYNEQFF. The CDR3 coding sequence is TGTGCCAGCAGTTCCTCCGGGACTAGCGGGGGGGTCTCCTACAATGAGCAGTTCTTC.

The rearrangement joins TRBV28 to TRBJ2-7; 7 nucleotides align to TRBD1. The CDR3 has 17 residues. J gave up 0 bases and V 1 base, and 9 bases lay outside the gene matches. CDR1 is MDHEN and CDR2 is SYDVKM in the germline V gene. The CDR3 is CASSLLVPRQGSYEQYF. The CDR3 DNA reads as TGTGCCAGCAGTTTATTGGTCCCGAGACAGGGCTCCTACGAGCAGTACTTC. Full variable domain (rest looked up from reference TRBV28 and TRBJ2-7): DVKVTQSSRYLVKRTGEKVFLECVQDMDHENMFWYRQDPGLGLRLIYFSYDVKMKEKGDIPEGYSVSREKKERFSLILESASTNQTSMYLCASSLLVPRQGSYEQYFGPGTRLTVT.

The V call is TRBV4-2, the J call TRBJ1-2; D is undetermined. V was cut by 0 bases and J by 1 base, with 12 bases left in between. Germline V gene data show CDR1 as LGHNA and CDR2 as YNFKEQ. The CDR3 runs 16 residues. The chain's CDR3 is CASSQDPGNLNYGYTF. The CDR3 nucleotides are TGTGCCAGCAGCCAAGATCCTGGCAACCTTAACTATGGCTACACCTTC.

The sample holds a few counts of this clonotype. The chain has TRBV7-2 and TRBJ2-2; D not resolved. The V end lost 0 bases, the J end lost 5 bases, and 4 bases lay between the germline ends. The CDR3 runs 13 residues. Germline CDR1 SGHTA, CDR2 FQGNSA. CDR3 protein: CASSLARTGELFF. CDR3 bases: TGTGCCAGCAGCTTAGCCAGGACCGGGGAGCTGTTTTTT.

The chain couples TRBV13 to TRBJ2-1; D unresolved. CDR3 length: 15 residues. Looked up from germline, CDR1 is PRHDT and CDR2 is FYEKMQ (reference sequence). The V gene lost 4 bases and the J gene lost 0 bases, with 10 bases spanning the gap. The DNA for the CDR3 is TGTGCCAGCAGCTCGACCGATTACTCCTACAATGAGCAGTTCTTC. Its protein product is CASSSTDYSYNEQFF.

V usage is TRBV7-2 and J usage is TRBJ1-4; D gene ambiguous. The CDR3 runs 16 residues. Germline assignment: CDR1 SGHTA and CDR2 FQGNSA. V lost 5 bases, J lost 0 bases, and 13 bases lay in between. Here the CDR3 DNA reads TGTGCCAGCAGCCCGGAGACTGGTACAACTAATGAAAAACTGTTTTTT. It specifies CASSPETGTTNEKLFF.

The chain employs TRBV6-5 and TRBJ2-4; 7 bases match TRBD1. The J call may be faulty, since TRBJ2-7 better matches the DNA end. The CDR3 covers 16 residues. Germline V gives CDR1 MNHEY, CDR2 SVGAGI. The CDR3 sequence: CASSPTGTETSDEQYF. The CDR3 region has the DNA TGTGCCAGCAGTCCCACCGGGACAGAGACCTCTGACGAGCAGTACTTC.

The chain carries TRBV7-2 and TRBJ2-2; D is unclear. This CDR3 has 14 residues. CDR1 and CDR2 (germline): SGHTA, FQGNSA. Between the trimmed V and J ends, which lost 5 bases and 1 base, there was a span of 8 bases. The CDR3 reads CASSPIQNTGELFF. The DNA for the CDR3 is TGTGCCAGCAGCCCAATCCAGAACACCGGGGAGCTGTTTTTT.

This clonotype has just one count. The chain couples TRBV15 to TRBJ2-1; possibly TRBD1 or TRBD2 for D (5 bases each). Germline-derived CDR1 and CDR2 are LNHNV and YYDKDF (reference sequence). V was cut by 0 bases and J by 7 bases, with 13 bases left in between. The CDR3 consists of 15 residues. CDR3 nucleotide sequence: TGTGCCACCAGCAGAGAGGGGACCCCGGAAAATGAGCAGTTCTTC. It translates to CATSREGTPENEQFF.

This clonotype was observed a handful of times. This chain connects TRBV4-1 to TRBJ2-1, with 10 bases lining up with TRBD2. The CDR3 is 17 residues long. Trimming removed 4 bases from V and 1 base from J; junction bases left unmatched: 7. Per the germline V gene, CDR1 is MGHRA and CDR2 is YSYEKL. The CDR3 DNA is TGCGCCAGCAGCCCAAACCCTAGCGGGGGTTCCTACAATGAGCAGTTCTTC. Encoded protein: CASSPNPSGGSYNEQFF.

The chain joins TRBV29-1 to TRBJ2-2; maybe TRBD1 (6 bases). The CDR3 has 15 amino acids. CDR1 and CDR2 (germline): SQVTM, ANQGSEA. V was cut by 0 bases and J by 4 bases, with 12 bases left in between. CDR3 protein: CSVEDVGAGTGELFF. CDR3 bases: TGCAGCGTTGAAGACGTGGGGGCCGGCACCGGGGAGCTGTTTTTT.

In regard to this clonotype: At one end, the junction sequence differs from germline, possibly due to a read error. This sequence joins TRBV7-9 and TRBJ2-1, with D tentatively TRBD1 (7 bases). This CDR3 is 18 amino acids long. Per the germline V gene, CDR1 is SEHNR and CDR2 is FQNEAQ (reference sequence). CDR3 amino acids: CASSRREYQGGHYTEQFF. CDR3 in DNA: TGTGCCAGCAGCCGACGAGAATACCAGGGGGGTCACTACACTGAGCAGTTCTTC.

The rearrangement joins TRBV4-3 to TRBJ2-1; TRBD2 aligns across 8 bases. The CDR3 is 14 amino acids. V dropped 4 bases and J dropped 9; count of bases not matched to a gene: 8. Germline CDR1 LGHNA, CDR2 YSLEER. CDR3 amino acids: CASSRGLGVGEQFF. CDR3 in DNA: TGCGCCAGCAGCCGGGGACTAGGTGTTGGTGAGCAGTTCTTC.

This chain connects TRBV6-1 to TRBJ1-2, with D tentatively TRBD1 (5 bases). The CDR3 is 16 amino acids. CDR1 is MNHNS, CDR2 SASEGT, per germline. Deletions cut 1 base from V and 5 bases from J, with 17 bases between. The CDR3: CASSEGPGLRPYGYTF. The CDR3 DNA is TGTGCCAGCAGTGAAGGTCCGGGACTGCGACCTTATGGCTACACCTTC.

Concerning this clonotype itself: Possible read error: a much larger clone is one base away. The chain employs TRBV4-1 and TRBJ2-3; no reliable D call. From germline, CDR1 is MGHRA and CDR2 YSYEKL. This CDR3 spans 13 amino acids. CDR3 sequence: CASSPSGPDAQYF. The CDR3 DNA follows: TGCGCCAGCAGCCCCTCGGGCCCAGATGCGCAGTATTTT.

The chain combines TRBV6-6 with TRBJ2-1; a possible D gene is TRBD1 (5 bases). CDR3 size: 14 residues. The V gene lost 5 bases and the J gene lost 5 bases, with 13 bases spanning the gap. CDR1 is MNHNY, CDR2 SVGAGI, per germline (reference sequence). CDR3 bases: TGTGCCAGCAGTGCCCCGACAGAGCACAATGAGCAGTTCTTC. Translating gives CASSAPTEHNEQFF.

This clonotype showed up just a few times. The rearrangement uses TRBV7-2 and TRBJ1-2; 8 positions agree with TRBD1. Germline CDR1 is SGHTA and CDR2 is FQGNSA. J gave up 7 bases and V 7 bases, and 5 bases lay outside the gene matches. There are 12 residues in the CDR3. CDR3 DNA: TGTGCCAGCACCTCGGACAGGGCTGGCTACACCTTC. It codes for CASTSDRAGYTF.